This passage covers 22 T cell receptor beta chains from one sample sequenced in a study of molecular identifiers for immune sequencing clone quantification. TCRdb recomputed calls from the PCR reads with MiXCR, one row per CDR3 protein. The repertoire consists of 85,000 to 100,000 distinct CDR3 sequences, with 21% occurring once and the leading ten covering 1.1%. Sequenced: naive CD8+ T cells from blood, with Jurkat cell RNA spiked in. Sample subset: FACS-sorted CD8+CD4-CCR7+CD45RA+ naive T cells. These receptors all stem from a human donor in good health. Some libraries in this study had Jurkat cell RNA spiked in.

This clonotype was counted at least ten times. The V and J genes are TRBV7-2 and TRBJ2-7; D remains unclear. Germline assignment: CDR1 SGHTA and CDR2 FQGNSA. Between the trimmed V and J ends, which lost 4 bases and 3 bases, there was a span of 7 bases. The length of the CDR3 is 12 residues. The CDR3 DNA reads TGTGCCAGCAGCTCGAAACACTACGAGCAGTACTTC. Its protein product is CASSSKHYEQYF.

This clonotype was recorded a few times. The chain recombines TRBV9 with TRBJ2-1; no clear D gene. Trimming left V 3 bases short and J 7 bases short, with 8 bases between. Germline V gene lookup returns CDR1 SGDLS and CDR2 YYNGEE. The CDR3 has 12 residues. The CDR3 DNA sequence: TGTGCCAGCAGCGCCGACCCGAATGAGCAGTTCTTC. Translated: CASSADPNEQFF.

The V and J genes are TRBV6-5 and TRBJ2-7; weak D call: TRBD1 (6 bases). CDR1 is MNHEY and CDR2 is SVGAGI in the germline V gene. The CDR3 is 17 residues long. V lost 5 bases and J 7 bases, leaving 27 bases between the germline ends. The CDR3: CASSPSRGSPSRWEQYF. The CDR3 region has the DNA TGTGCCAGCAGTCCAAGCAGGGGATCTCCCTCTCGTTGGGAGCAGTACTTC.

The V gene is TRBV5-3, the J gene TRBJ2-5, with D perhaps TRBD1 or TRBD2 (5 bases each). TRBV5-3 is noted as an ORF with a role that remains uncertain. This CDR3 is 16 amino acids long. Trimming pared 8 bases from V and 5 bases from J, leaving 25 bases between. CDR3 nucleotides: TGTGCCAGCAGCCCGGGCGGGCCCACGGGGACCGAGACCCAGTACTTC. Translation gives CASSPGGPTGTETQYF.

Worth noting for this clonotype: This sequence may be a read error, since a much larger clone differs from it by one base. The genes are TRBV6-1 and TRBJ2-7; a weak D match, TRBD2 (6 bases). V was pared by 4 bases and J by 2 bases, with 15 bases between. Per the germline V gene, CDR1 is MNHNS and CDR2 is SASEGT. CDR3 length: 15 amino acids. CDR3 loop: CASSGASGVPYEQYF. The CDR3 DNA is TGTGCCAGCAGTGGAGCGTCGGGGGTCCCCTACGAGCAGTACTTC.

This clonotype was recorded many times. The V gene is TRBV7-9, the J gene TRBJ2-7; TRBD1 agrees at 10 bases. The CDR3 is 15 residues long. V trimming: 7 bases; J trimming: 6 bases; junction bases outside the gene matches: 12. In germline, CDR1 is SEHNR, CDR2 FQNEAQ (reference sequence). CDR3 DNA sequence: TGTGCCAGCACCCAAACCGGGACAGGGGCCAGCGAGCAGTACTTC. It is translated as CASTQTGTGASEQYF.

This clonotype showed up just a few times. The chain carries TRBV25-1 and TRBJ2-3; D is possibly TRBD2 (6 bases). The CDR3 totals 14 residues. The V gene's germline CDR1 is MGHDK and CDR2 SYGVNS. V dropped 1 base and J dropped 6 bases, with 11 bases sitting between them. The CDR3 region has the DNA TGTGCCAGCAGTGAATTCGGGGGATGGGATACGCAGTATTTT. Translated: CASSEFGGWDTQYF.

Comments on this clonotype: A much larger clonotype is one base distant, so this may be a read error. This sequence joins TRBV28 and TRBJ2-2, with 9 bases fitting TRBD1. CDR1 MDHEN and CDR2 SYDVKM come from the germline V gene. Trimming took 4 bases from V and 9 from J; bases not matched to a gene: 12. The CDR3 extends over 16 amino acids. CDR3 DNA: TGTGCCAGCAGTTCCCAGGACAGGGGATGGTCCAGGGAGCTGTTTTTT. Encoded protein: CASSSQDRGWSRELFF.

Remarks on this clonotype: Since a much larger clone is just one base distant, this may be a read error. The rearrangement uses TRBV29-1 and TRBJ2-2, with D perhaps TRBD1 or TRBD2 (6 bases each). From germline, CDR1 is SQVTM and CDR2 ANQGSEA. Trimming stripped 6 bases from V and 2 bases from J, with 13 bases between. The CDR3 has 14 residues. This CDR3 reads CSVIGGGNTGELFF. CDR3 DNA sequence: TGCAGCGTGATAGGGGGAGGAAACACCGGGGAGCTGTTTTTT.

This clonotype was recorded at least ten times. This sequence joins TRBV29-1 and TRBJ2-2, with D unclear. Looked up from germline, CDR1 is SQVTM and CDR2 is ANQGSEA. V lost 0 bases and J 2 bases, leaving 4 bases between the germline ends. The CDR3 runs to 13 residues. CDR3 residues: CSVEEGNTGELFF. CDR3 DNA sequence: TGCAGCGTTGAAGAAGGTAACACCGGGGAGCTGTTTTTT.

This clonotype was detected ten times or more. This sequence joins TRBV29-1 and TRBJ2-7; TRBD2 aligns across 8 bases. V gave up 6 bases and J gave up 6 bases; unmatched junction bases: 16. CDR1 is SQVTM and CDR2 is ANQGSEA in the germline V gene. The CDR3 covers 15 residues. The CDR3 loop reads CSVAGTRVGGSEQYF. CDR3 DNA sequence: TGCAGCGTCGCCGGGACTAGGGTTGGGGGCTCCGAGCAGTACTTC.

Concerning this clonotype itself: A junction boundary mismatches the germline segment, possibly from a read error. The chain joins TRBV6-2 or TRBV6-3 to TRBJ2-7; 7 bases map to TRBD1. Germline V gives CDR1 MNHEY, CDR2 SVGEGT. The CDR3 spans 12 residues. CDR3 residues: CASRPDRDALDF. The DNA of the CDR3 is TGTGCCAGCAGACCTGACAGGGACGCTCTTGACTTC.

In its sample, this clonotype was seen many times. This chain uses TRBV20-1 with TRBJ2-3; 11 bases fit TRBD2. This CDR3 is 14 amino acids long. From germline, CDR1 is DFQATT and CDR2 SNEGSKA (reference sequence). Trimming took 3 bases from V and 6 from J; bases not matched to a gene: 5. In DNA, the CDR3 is TGCAGTGCTAGTGCTAGCGGGAGGTTGGATACGCAGTATTTT. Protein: CSASASGRLDTQYF.

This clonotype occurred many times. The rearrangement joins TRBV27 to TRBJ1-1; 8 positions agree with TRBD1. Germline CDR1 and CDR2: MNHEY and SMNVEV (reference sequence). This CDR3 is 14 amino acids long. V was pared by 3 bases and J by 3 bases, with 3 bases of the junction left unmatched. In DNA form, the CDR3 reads TGTGCCAGCAGTTTGGACAGGGCACACACTGAAGCTTTCTTT. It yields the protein CASSLDRAHTEAFF.

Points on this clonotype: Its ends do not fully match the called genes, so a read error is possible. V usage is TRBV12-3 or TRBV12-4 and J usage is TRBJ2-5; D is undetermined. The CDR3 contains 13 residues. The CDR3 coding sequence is TGTGCCAGCACTAATTCTGGGTCAGGTACCCGGTACTTC. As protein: CASTNSGSGTRYF.

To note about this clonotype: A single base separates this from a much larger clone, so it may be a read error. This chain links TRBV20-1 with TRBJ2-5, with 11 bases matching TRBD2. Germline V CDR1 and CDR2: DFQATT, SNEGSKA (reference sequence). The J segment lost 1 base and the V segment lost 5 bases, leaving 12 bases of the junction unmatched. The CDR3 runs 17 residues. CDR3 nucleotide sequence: TGCAGTGCTGACCCGACGGGACTAGCGGAGTTCCAAGAGACCCAGTACTTC. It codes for CSADPTGLAEFQETQYF.

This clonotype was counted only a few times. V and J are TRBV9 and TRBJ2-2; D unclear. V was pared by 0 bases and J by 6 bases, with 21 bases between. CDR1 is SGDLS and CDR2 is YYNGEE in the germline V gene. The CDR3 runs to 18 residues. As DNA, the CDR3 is TGTGCCAGCAGCGTAGGGTCCCCCACTGGGATTGGAGCCGGGGAGCTGTTTTTT. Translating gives CASSVGSPTGIGAGELFF.

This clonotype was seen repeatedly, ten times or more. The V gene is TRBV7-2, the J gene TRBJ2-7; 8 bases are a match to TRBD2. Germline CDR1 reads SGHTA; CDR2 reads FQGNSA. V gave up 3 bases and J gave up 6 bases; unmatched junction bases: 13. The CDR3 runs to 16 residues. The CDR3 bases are TGTGCCAGCAGCTTCTTCCCGGGCGGGAGGAACCCCGAGCAGTACTTC. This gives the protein CASSFFPGGRNPEQYF.

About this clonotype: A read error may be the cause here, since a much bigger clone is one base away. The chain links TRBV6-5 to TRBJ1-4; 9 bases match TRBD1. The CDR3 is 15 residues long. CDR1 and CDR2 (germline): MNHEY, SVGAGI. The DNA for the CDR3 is TGTGCCAGCAGTTCCACGGGACAGGGTTACGAAAAACTGTCTTTT. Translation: CASSSTGQGYEKLSF.

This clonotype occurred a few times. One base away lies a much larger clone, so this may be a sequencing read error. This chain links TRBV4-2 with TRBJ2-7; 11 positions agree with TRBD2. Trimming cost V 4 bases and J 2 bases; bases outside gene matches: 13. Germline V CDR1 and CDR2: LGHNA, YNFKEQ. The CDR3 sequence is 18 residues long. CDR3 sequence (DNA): TGTGCCAGCAGCCTGGAAGGACTAGCGGGCTTTAGCCCCTACGAGCAGTACTTC. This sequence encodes CASSLEGLAGFSPYEQYF.

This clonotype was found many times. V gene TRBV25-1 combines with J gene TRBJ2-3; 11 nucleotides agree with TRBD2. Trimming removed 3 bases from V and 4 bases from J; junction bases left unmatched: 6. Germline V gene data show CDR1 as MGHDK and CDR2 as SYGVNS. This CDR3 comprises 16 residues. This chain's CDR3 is CASSEPPGLAADTQYF. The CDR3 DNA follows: TGTGCCAGCAGTGAGCCCCCGGGACTAGCGGCAGATACGCAGTATTTT.

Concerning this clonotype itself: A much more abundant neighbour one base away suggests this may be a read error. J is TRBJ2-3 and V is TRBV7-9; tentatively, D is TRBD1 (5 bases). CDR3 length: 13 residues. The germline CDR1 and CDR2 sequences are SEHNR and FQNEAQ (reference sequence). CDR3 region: CASENSYTGTQYF. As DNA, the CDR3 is TGTGCCAGCGAAAACAGCTACACAGGTACGCAGTATTTT.